This entry lists 15 T cell receptor beta chains sequenced from one sample in a study of T cells in Graves' hyperthyroidism and ophthalmopathy. Amplification of TCR beta CDR3 regions was performed using RNA transcripts as template. The TCR CDR3 first-round RT-PCR relied on the HTBI primer set. TCRdb itself ran the multiplex PCR reads through MiXCR, one entry per CDR3 protein. This table has about 740,000 distinct CDR3 sequences, 12% to 15% appearing once. Sample: blood. Receptor source: a woman between 18 and 29 years old with Graves' hyperthyroidism.

The table lists this clonotype with a few counts. The V and J genes are TRBV3-1 and TRBJ1-5; D unresolved. The CDR3 loop spans 15 amino acids. Trimming removed 4 bases from V and 8 bases from J, with 18 bases in between. Germline CDR1 is LGHDT and CDR2 is YNNKEL (reference sequence). The CDR3 here is CASSPRATSREPQHF. The CDR3 DNA sequence: TGTGCCAGCAGCCCCCGGGCGACCTCAAGGGAGCCCCAGCATTTT. Variable domain in full (rest from reference TRBV3-1 and TRBJ1-5): DTAVSQTPKYLVTQMGNDKSIKCEQNLGHDTMYWYKQDSKKFLKIMFSYNNKELIINETVPNRFSPKSPDKAHLNLHINSLELGDSAVYFCASSPRATSREPQHFGDGTRLSIL.

This clonotype was observed many times. CDR3 DNA: TGCAGTGCCATAGCGGGAGGGTCACAAGAGACCCAGTACTTC. It specifies CSAIAGGSQETQYF. V gene TRBV20-1 combines with J gene TRBJ2-5, with 11 bases fitting TRBD2. The trim removed 6 bases at V and 2 bases at J, leaving 5 bases unmatched. The CDR3 consists of 14 residues. The germline gives CDR1 DFQATT, CDR2 SNEGSKA (reference sequence).

As DNA, the CDR3 is TGTGCCAGCAGCTTAGCGACATGGCGGGACCTATCTCTCTACGAGCAGTACTTC. This codes for CASSLATWRDLSLYEQYF. J is TRBJ2-7 and V is TRBV7-9; weak D call: TRBD2 (6 bases). The V gene lost 0 bases and the J gene lost 3 bases, with 21 bases spanning the gap. This CDR3 contains 18 residues. Germline CDR1 SEHNR, CDR2 FQNEAQ (reference sequence).

The CDR3 DNA reads as TGTGCCAGCAGCCCAGGGGGCTCCATTCAGTACTTC. It codes for CASSPGGSIQYF. The V call is TRBV12-3 or TRBV12-4, the J call TRBJ2-4, with 8 bases identical to TRBD1. The CDR3 covers 12 residues. V lost 6 bases to trimming and J lost 9 bases; unmatched junction nucleotides: 4.

This clonotype was seen repeatedly, ten times or more. The gene calls are TRBV6-1 and TRBJ2-3; tentative D call: TRBD2 (5 bases). The V end lost 5 bases, the J end lost 3 bases, and 15 bases lay between the germline ends. This CDR3 contains 15 residues. CDR1 and CDR2 from the germline V gene are MNHNS and SASEGT. This CDR3 is CASSYSPGGTDTQYF. Written as DNA, the CDR3 is TGTGCCAGCAGTTATTCCCCAGGAGGAACAGATACGCAGTATTTT.

This clonotype has ten or more counts. The CDR3 here is CAWSFPSGRHEKLFF. Written as DNA, the CDR3 is TGTGCCTGGAGTTTCCCCTCGGGGAGACATGAAAAACTGTTTTTT. J is TRBJ1-4 and V is TRBV30; D is unclear. Germline V gene sequence: CDR1 GTSNPN, CDR2 SVGIG (reference sequence). The CDR3 spans 15 residues. The V end lost 2 bases, the J end lost 6 bases, and 16 bases lay between the germline ends.

This clonotype has at least ten counts. V is TRBV27 and J is TRBJ1-5; D is unclear. Trimming cost V 6 bases and J 2 bases, with 5 bases left between them. The CDR3 sequence is 12 residues long. Germline-derived CDR1 and CDR2 are MNHEY and SMNVEV (reference sequence). The CDR3 reads CASRTGNQPQHF. In DNA, the CDR3 is TGTGCCAGCAGGACGGGCAATCAGCCCCAGCATTTT.

This clonotype was found a few times. The V call is TRBV4-1, the J call TRBJ2-4, with D tentatively TRBD1 (5 bases). This CDR3 is 17 amino acids long. Germline assignment: CDR1 MGHRA and CDR2 YSYEKL. V lost 8 bases and J 0 bases, leaving 20 bases between the germline ends. The CDR3 region is CASGDPGRDVAKNIQYF. CDR3 DNA: TGCGCCAGCGGAGATCCGGGCAGGGATGTAGCCAAAAACATTCAGTACTTC.

In its sample, this clonotype was seen a few times. V usage is TRBV4-3 and J usage is TRBJ2-3, with 10 bases aligning to TRBD2. The CDR3 loop spans 16 amino acids. J gave up 1 base and V 4 bases, and 5 bases lay outside the gene matches. Germline V gene data show CDR1 as LGHNA and CDR2 as YSLEER. DNA for the CDR3: TGCGCCAGCAGCCGTATAGCGGGAGGAGGCACAGATACGCAGTATTTT. Translated, it gives CASSRIAGGGTDTQYF.

This clonotype was counted only a few times. The genes are TRBV28 and TRBJ2-2; D possibly uses TRBD1 or TRBD2 (5 bases each). Trimming took off 5 bases at V and 5 bases at J, with 15 bases between the two ends. Germline V CDR1 and CDR2: MDHEN, SYDVKM. This CDR3 comprises 15 residues. CDR3 sequence: CASSTLWGGTGELFF. For the CDR3, the DNA is TGTGCCAGCAGTACCCTGTGGGGCGGGACCGGGGAGCTGTTTTTT.

The chain uses TRBV7-2 and TRBJ2-7; the match to TRBD2 covers 8 bases. V was pared by 5 bases and J by 2 bases, with 8 bases of the junction left unmatched. CDR1 SGHTA and CDR2 FQGNSA come from the germline V gene. The CDR3 contains 15 residues. The CDR3 nucleotides are TGTGCCAGCAGCCCCAGCGGGAGCGTTGCCTACGAGCAGTACTTC. Translation gives CASSPSGSVAYEQYF.

The rearrangement uses TRBV12-3 or TRBV12-4 and TRBJ2-3, with D possibly being TRBD2 (5 bases). The CDR3 is made up of 16 amino acids. Trimming stripped 5 bases from V and 4 bases from J, with 19 bases between. DNA for the CDR3: TGTGCCAGCAGTCTAATAGCCTTAGGGAGCTCAGATACGCAGTATTTT. Its translation: CASSLIALGSSDTQYF.

Notes on this clonotype: A clone one base away is much larger, so this may be a read error. The chain couples TRBV19 to TRBJ1-1, with a possible D match to TRBD1 (5 bases). CDR3 length equals 13 residues. The V gene lost 3 bases and the J gene lost 3 bases, with 8 bases spanning the gap. Germline V gene sequence: CDR1 LNHDA, CDR2 SQIVND (reference sequence). CDR3 nucleotide sequence: TGTGCCAGTAGTATCGGGGCATACACTGAAGCTTTCTTT. Translated: CASSIGAYTEAFF.

The V call is TRBV13, the J call TRBJ2-1; D may be TRBD1 (5 bases). Germline V lookup: CDR1 PRHDT, CDR2 FYEKMQ (reference sequence). The CDR3 contains 16 residues. With 5 bases removed from V and 3 bases from J, the gap between germline ends came to 17 bases. CDR3: CASSPRSGPGYNEQFF. CDR3 in DNA: TGTGCCAGCAGCCCCCGGTCAGGGCCGGGCTACAATGAGCAGTTCTTC.

This clonotype was recorded a few times. V and J are TRBV7-2 and TRBJ2-1; 7 bases line up with TRBD2. CDR1 is SGHTA, CDR2 FQGNSA, per germline. This CDR3 contains 14 residues. After removal of 5 bases from V and 15 bases from J, the junction contained 16 bases not matched to a gene. The CDR3, as DNA: TGTGCCAGCAGCCTATCCCGGGGGACCGGGAGGAGGTTCTTC. It codes for CASSLSRGTGRRFF.